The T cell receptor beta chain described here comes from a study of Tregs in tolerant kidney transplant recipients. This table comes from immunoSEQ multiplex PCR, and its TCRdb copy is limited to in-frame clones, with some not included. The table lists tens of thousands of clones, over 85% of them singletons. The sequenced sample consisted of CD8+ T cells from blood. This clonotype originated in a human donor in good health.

In nucleotides, the CDR3 is TGTGCCAGCAGTTTAGGCTCACTAGATACGCAGTATTTT. Encoded protein: CASSLGSLDTQYF. The rearrangement links TRBV27 to TRBJ2-3, with D unresolved. V was clipped by 2 bases and J by 5 bases, with 8 bases between them. The CDR3 totals 13 residues. Germline loops: CDR1 MNHEY, CDR2 SMNVEV (reference sequence).